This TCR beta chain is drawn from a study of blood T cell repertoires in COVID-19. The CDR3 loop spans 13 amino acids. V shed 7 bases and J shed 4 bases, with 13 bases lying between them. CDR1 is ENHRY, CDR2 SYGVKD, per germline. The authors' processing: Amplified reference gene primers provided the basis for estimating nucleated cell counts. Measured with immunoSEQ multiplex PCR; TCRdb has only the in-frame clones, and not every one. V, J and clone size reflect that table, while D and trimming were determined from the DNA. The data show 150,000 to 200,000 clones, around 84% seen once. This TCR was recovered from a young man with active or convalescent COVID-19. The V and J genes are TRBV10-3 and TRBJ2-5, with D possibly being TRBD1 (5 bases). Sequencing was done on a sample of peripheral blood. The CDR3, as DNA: TGTGCCATCACAGGGTCGTTGGCAGAGACCCAGTACTTC. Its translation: CAITGSLAETQYF.